This TCR beta chain is from a study of CD8 T cells in Susac syndrome. The authors reverse transcribed roughly 0.5 to 1 ug RNA with random hexamers. TCRdb called the immunoSEQ multiplex PCR reads again in MiXCR, with one record for every CDR3 protein. The table includes some 200,000 distinct CDR3 sequences, approximately 95% detected once. Of note for this clonotype: The target antigen is unknown.

Sequencing targeted TCR beta in blood CD8+ and CD4+ T cells. Study-wide results and limits: By the study's own acknowledgment, its TCR sequencing and HLA analysis included relatively few individuals.

The CDR3 totals 17 residues. The germline V gene has CDR1 SQVTM and CDR2 ANQGSEA. J lost 5 bases, V lost 6 bases, and 16 bases had no gene match. This TCR was recovered from a human donor with Susac syndrome. The V call is TRBV29-1, the J call TRBJ2-3; 11 bases fit TRBD1. Sequenced: CD8+ T cells from PBMCs. The CDR3 reads CSVLPLLGQGAKDTQYF. Written as DNA, the CDR3 is TGCAGCGTCCTACCTCTTCTTGGACAGGGGGCTAAAGATACGCAGTATTTT.